What follows are 16 T cell receptor beta chains derived from one specimen sequenced in a study of T cell repertoires in cytomegalovirus infection. TCRdb used MiXCR to reprocess the reads, holding one entry per CDR3 protein. Here the sample spans approximately 630,000 distinct CDR3 sequences, 20% to 25% being singletons. The sequenced sample consisted of CD8+ T cells from PBMCs. Every receptor here comes from a human donor in good health (CMV status not recorded). Some clones in this sample may be carry-over from other donors' samples.

This clonotype was recorded a few times. The CDR3 region has the DNA TGTGCCAGCAGCTTCCCTCGGGGCAGGGGCAGCGACGAGCAGTACTTC. Protein: CASSFPRGRGSDEQYF. The chain combines TRBV11-2 with TRBJ2-7; D might be TRBD1 (6 bases). V dropped 3 bases and J dropped 5 bases, with 20 bases sitting between them. CDR3 length: 16 residues. CDR1 is SGHAT and CDR2 is FQNNGV in the germline V gene.

This clonotype was counted at least ten times. The rearrangement links TRBV6-6 to TRBJ2-3; TRBD2 matches at 8 bases. This CDR3 spans 15 amino acids. Per the germline V gene, CDR1 is MNHNY and CDR2 is SVGAGI (reference sequence). V shed 4 bases and J 5 bases; nucleotides not matched to a gene: 8. Here the CDR3 DNA reads TGTGCCAGCAGTTCCGGGGGGGCCTCGGGAGATACGCAGTATTTT. As protein: CASSSGGASGDTQYF.

The table lists this clonotype with a few counts. This chain joins TRBV2 and TRBJ2-3; perhaps TRBD2 as D (6 bases). V gave up 6 bases and J gave up 5 bases, with 12 bases separating them. The CDR3 is 13 amino acids. Germline loops: CDR1 SNHLY, CDR2 FYNNEI. The CDR3 region has the DNA TGTGCCAGCAGGGTGACTAGTGGAGATACGCAGTATTTT. This sequence encodes CASRVTSGDTQYF.

Concerning this clonotype itself: The conserved final phenylalanine or tryptophan is absent from the CDR3, which likely points to a read error. The genes are TRBV6-1 and TRBJ2-7; D may correspond to TRBD1 or TRBD2 (5 bases each). The CDR3 extends over 15 amino acids. V was pared by 5 bases and J by 5 bases, with 19 bases between. CDR1 MNHNS and CDR2 SASEGT come from the germline V gene. The CDR3 nucleotides read TGTGCCAGCAGTCCCGTGTTAGGGGAGAGGAACGAGCAGTACCTC. Translation gives CASSPVLGERNEQYL.

This clonotype was seen a few times. The chain is built from TRBV24-1 and TRBJ2-4; D is unclear. Trimming shortened V by 4 bases and J by 0 bases, and 12 bases separated the two germline ends. The CDR3 covers 16 residues. From germline, CDR1 is KGHDR and CDR2 SFDVKD. The CDR3: CATSDQSSAAKNIQYF. DNA of the CDR3: TGTGCCACCAGTGACCAAAGCAGTGCAGCCAAAAACATTCAGTACTTC.

The V call is TRBV5-1, the J call TRBJ2-3; either TRBD1 or TRBD2 may supply D (6 bases each). V was pared by 2 bases and J by 4 bases, with 17 bases between. Germline CDR1 and CDR2: SGHRS and YFSETQ. CDR3 size: 16 residues. The CDR3 loop is CASSFGWGAEADTQYF. The CDR3 DNA reads as TGCGCCAGCAGCTTTGGTTGGGGGGCGGAAGCAGATACGCAGTATTTT. The full variable domain, with the rest looked up from reference TRBV5-1 and TRBJ2-3, is KAGVTQTPRYLIKTRGQQVTLSCSPISGHRSVSWYQQTPGQGLQFLFEYFSETQRNKGNFPGRFSGRQFSNSRSEMNVSTLELGDSALYLCASSFGWGAEADTQYFGPGTRLTVL.

The V and J genes are TRBV6-6 and TRBJ1-1; perhaps TRBD1 as D (5 bases). The germline V and J ends were trimmed by 7 bases and 4 bases, with 13 bases remaining between them. This CDR3 has 13 residues. Germline-derived CDR1 and CDR2 are MNHNY and SVGAGI (reference sequence). The CDR3 sequence: CASTQGFRTEAFF. DNA of the CDR3: TGTGCCAGCACCCAGGGTTTTCGCACTGAAGCTTTCTTT.

This clonotype has a count of ten or more. The V gene is TRBV6-6, the J gene TRBJ2-5; D not resolved. Germline CDR1 MNHNY, CDR2 SVGAGI (reference sequence). The V gene lost 2 bases and the J gene lost 5 bases, with 9 bases spanning the gap. This CDR3 contains 13 residues. In DNA form, the CDR3 reads TGTGCCAGCAGTTACAGGCGCGGCGAGACCCAGTACTTC. It specifies CASSYRRGETQYF.

The chain employs TRBV29-1 and TRBJ1-3, with 7 positions matching TRBD1. The germline V gene has CDR1 SQVTM and CDR2 ANQGSEA. V gave up 4 bases and J gave up 0 bases; unmatched junction bases: 3. The CDR3 covers 14 residues. The CDR3 reads CSVGAGGSGNTIYF. The CDR3 DNA reads as TGCAGCGTTGGCGCAGGGGGCTCTGGAAACACCATATATTTT.

This clonotype was seen only a few times. V gene TRBV7-6 combines with J gene TRBJ1-1, with D perhaps TRBD1 (6 bases). The V gene's germline CDR1 is SGHVS and CDR2 FNYEAQ. The CDR3 extends over 14 amino acids. V was trimmed by 5 bases and J by 4 bases, leaving 14 bases between them. In DNA, the CDR3 is TGTGCCAGCAGCAGGACAGATACACTCACTGAAGCTTTCTTT. As protein: CASSRTDTLTEAFF.

In this sample, this clonotype turned up a few times. V gene TRBV20-1 combines with J gene TRBJ1-1; possible D gene TRBD1, 5 bases. In germline, CDR1 is DFQATT, CDR2 SNEGSKA (reference sequence). CDR3 size: 15 residues. The V end lost 0 bases, the J end lost 6 bases, and 17 bases lay between the germline ends. CDR3: CSARDPSQPGPEAFF. The CDR3 DNA follows: TGCAGTGCTAGAGATCCGAGTCAACCGGGACCTGAAGCTTTCTTT.

CDR3 in amino acids: CSARPYRESTDTQYF. CDR3 nucleotides: TGCAGTGCTAGACCTTACAGGGAGAGCACAGATACGCAGTATTTT. The V call is TRBV20-1, the J call TRBJ2-3; weak D call: TRBD1 (6 bases). Germline V CDR1 and CDR2: DFQATT, SNEGSKA (reference sequence). This CDR3 has 15 amino acids. V lost 2 bases and J lost 0, with 12 bases in between.

This clonotype was counted ten times or more. This sequence joins TRBV7-6 and TRBJ2-1; the match to TRBD1 covers 8 bases. The CDR3 extends over 15 amino acids. The junction had 7 bases not matched to a gene; V was cut back by 5 bases and J by 4 bases. Germline V gene sequence: CDR1 SGHVS, CDR2 FNYEAQ. CDR3 in amino acids: CASSQSRTGYNEQFF. CDR3 coding DNA: TGTGCCAGCAGCCAATCCCGGACAGGGTACAATGAGCAGTTCTTC.

The rearrangement joins TRBV6-5 to TRBJ2-7; 9 bases align to TRBD1. Germline loops: CDR1 MNHEY, CDR2 SVGAGI. This CDR3 is built from 16 residues. Unmatched junction bases numbered 5, after V lost 2 bases and J lost 0 bases. CDR3 region: CASSYAKTGGSYEQYF. The DNA of the CDR3 is TGTGCCAGCAGTTACGCGAAGACAGGGGGCTCCTACGAGCAGTACTTC.

This clonotype was seen only once. The rearrangement joins TRBV6-6 to TRBJ2-5, with 7 positions matching TRBD1. In germline, CDR1 is MNHNY, CDR2 SVGAGI (reference sequence). The CDR3 sequence is 15 residues long. Trimming removed 6 bases from V and 3 bases from J; junction bases left unmatched: 10. Here the CDR3 DNA reads TGTGCCAGCAGCCACCGACAGGGTTTAGAAGAGACCCAGTACTTC. This encodes CASSHRQGLEETQYF.

This clonotype was counted a few times. The rearrangement links TRBV6-5 to TRBJ2-1, with 8 bases fitting TRBD2. CDR1 and CDR2 from the germline V gene are MNHEY and SVGAGI. The CDR3 contains 15 residues. V was pared by 0 bases and J by 9 bases, with 7 bases of the junction left unmatched. The CDR3 loop is CASSYSTGGTTEQFF. The CDR3 bases are TGTGCCAGCAGTTACTCCACGGGAGGGACGACTGAGCAGTTCTTC.